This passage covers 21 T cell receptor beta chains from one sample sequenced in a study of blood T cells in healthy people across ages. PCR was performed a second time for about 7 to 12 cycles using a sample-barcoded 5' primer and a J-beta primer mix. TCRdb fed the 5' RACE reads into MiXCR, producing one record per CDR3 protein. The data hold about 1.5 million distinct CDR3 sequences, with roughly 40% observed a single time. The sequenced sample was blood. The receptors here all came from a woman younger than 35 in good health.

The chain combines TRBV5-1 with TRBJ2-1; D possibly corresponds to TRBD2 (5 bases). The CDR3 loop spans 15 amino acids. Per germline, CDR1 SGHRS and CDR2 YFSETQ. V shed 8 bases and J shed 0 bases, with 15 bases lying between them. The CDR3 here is CASSEGVNSYNEQFF. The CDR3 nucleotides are TGCGCCAGTTCCGAGGGCGTAAACTCCTACAATGAGCAGTTCTTC.

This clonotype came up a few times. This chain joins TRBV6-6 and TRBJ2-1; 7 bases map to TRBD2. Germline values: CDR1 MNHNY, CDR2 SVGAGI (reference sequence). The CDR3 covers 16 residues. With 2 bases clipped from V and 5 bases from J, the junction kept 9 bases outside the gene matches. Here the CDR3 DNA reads TGTGCCAGCAGTTACATTAGCGGGCCGAGAAACAATGAGCAGTTCTTC. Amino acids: CASSYISGPRNNEQFF.

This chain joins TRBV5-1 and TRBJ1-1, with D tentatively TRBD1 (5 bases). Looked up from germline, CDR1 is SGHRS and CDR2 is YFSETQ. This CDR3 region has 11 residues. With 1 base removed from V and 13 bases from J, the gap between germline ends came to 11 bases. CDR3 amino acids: CASSLQGEVFF. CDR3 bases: TGCGCCAGCAGCTTGCAGGGTGAGGTTTTCTTT.

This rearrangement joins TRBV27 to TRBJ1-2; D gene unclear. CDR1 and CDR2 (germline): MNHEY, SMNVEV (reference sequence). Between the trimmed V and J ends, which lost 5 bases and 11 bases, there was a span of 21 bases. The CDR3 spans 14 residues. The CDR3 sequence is CASSPTSRSPEYTF. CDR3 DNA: TGTGCCAGCAGTCCCACCTCCCGTAGCCCGGAGTACACCTTC.

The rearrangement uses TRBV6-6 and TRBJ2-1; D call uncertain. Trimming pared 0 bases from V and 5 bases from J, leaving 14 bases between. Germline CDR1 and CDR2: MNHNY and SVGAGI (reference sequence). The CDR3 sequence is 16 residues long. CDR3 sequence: CASSYSSETPNNEQFF. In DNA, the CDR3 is TGTGCCAGCAGTTACTCTTCAGAAACTCCGAACAATGAGCAGTTCTTC.

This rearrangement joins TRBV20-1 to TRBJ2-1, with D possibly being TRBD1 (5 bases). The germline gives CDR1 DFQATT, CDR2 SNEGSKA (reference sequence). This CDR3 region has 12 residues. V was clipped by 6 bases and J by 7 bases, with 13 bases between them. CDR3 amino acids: CSALGLNNEQFF. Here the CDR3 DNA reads TGCAGTGCCTTGGGGCTAAATAATGAGCAGTTCTTC.

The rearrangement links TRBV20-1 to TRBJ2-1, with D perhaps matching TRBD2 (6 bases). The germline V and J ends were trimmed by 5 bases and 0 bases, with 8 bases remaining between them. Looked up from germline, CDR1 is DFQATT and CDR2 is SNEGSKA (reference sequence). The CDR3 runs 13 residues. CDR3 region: CSAFGGSYNEQFF. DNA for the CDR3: TGCAGTGCTTTCGGGGGCTCCTACAATGAGCAGTTCTTC.

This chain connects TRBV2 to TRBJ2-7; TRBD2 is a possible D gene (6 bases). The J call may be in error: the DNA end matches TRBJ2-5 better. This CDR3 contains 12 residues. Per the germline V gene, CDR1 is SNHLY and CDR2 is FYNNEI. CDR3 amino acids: CASSAGSETQYF. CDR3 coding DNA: TGTGCCAGCAGCGCGGGGTCGGAGACCCAGTACTTC.

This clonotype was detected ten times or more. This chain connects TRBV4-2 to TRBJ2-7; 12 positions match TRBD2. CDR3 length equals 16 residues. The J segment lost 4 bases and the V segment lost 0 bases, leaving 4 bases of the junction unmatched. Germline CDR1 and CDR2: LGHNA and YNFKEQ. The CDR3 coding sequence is TGTGCCAGCAGCCAAGATCTTGGGACTAGCGGGTACGAGCAGTACTTC. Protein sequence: CASSQDLGTSGYEQYF.

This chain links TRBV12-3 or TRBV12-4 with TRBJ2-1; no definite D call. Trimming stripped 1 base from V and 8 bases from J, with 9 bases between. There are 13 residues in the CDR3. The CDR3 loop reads CASSLGQLDEQFF. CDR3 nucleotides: TGTGCCAGCAGTTTAGGACAACTCGATGAGCAGTTCTTC.

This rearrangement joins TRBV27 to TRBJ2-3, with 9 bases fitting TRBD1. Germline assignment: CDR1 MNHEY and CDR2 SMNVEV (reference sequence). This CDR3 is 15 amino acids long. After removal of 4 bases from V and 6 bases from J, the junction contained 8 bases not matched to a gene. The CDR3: CASSSRTGVADTQYF. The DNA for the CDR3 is TGTGCCAGCAGTTCCAGGACAGGGGTGGCGGATACGCAGTATTTT.

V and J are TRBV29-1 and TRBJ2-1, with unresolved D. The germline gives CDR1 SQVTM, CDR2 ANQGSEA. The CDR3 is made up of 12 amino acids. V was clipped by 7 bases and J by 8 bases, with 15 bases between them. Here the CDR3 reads CSAVSYADEQFF. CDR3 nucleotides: TGCAGCGCTGTGTCTTATGCTGATGAGCAGTTCTTC.

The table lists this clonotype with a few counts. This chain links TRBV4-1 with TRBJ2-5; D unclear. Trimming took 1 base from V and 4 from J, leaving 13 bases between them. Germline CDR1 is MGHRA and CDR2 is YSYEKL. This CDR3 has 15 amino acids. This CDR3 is CASSQGHGPVETQYF. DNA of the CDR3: TGCGCCAGCAGCCAAGGACATGGGCCTGTAGAGACCCAGTACTTC.

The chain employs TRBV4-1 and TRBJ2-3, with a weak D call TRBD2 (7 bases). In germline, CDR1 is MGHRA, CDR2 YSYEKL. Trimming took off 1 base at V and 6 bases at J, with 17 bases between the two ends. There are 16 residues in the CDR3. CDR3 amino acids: CASSQGVRGGRDTQYF. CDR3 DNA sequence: TGCGCCAGCAGCCAAGGAGTTAGGGGGGGGCGGGATACGCAGTATTTT.

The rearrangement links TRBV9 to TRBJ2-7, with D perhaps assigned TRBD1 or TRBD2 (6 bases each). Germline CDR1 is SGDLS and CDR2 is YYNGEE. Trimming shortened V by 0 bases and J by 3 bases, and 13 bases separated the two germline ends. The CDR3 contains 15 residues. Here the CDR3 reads CASSVGGGPNYEQYF. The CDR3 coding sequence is TGTGCCAGCAGCGTAGGTGGGGGGCCTAACTACGAGCAGTACTTC.

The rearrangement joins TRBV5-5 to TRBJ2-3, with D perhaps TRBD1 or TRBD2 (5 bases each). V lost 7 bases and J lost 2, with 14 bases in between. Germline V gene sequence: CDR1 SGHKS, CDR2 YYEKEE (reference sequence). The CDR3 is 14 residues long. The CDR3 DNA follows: TGTGCCAGCCTTGAGGGGTCAGCCACAGATACGCAGTATTTT. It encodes CASLEGSATDTQYF.

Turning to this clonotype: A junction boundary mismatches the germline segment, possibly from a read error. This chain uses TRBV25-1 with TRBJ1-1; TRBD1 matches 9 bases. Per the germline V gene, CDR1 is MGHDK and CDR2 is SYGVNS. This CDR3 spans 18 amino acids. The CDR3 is CASSESRDRVRTNSEAFF. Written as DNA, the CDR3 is TGTGCCAGCAGTGAATCCCGGGACAGGGTTCGGACGAACTCTGAAGCTTTCTTT.

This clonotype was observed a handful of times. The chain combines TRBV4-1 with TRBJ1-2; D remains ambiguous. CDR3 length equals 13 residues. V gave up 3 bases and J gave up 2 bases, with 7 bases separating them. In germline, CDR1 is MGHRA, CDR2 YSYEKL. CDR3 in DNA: TGCGCCAGCAGCCAGATTTCCAACTATGGCTACACCTTC. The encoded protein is CASSQISNYGYTF.

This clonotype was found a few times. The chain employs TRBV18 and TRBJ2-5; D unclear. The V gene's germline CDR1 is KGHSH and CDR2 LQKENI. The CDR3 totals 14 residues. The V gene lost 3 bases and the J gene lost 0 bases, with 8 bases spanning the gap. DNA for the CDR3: TGTGCCAGCTCACCGAAACAGAACCAAGAGACCCAGTACTTC. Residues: CASSPKQNQETQYF.

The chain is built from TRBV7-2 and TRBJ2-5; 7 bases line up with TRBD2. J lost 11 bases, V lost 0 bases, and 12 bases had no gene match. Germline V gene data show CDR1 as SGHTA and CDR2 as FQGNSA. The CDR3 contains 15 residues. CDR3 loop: CASSLAGLGGNEQYF. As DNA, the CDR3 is TGTGCCAGCAGCTTAGCAGGACTAGGTGGGAATGAGCAGTACTTC.

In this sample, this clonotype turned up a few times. This chain's CDR3 is CASSQSSGLAGTYEQYF. CDR3 nucleotide sequence: TGTGCCAGCAGCCAGAGTTCAGGACTAGCGGGAACCTACGAGCAGTACTTC. The chain is built from TRBV4-2 and TRBJ2-7, with 12 bases matching TRBD2. Germline CDR1 is LGHNA and CDR2 is YNFKEQ. The V gene end was trimmed by 3 bases and the J gene end by 2 bases; junction bases not matched to a gene: 8. CDR3 length equals 17 residues.